These 9 T cell receptor beta chains were all obtained from the same sample, sequenced in a study of CD8+CD57+ T cells in acquired aplastic anemia. The use of genomic DNA as template underpinned the TCR beta VDJ and CDR3 profiling. Each CDR3 protein is one row after TCRdb ran MiXCR on the reads. The table includes about 58,000 distinct CDR3 sequences, roughly three fifths detected once. Patients chosen for sequencing had shown CD8+CD57+ cell expansion by flow cytometry. The sequenced material came from sorted CD4+, CD8+, or CD8+CD57+ T cells (not recorded which) from PBMCs. The receptors originated from a human donor with aplastic anemia.

The CDR3 loop reads CSVEILAGSFYNEQFF. As DNA, the CDR3 is TGCAGCGTTGAAATACTAGCGGGATCCTTCTACAATGAGCAGTTCTTC. This chain uses TRBV29-1 with TRBJ2-1; 10 nucleotides agree with TRBD2. The ends lost 2 bases at V and 3 bases at J; junction bases unmatched: 7. Germline loops: CDR1 SQVTM, CDR2 ANQGSEA. The CDR3 covers 16 residues.

This chain joins TRBV2 and TRBJ1-6, with TRBD1 matching over 8 bases. The junction had 4 bases not matched to a gene; V was cut back by 2 bases and J by 13 bases. The V gene's germline CDR1 is SNHLY and CDR2 FYNNEI. This CDR3 is built from 13 residues. The chain's CDR3 is CASSEMDRAPLHF. CDR3 sequence (DNA): TGTGCCAGCAGTGAAATGGACAGGGCGCCCCTCCACTTT.

The chain joins TRBV10-3 to TRBJ1-2; 7 positions match TRBD1. Trimming cost V 4 bases and J 6 bases; bases outside gene matches: 5. The CDR3 runs to 13 residues. Per the germline V gene, CDR1 is ENHRY and CDR2 is SYGVKD. Here the CDR3 reads CAISVGRGNGYTF. CDR3 nucleotide sequence: TGTGCCATCAGTGTAGGCAGGGGGAATGGCTACACCTTC.

This rearrangement joins TRBV29-1 to TRBJ2-6; D remains unclear. CDR3 length equals 13 residues. V lost 6 bases, J lost 1 base, and 7 bases lay in between. CDR1 and CDR2 from the germline V gene are SQVTM and ANQGSEA. This CDR3 is CSVIGSGANVLTF. CDR3 DNA: TGCAGCGTGATTGGGTCTGGGGCCAACGTCCTGACTTTC.

The chain is built from TRBV19 and TRBJ2-7; D is ambiguous. The CDR3 consists of 11 residues. Trimming pared 7 bases from V and 3 bases from J, leaving 7 bases between. Germline V gene lookup returns CDR1 LNHDA and CDR2 SQIVND (reference sequence). CDR3 sequence (DNA): TGTGCCAGTATAGGCCACTACGAGCAGTACTTC. This translates into CASIGHYEQYF.

V is TRBV20-1 and J is TRBJ2-3, with 8 bases aligning to TRBD2. Per the germline V gene, CDR1 is DFQATT and CDR2 is SNEGSKA (reference sequence). V shed 1 base, J shed 2 bases, and the junction held 2 bases outside the gene matches. The CDR3 consists of 14 residues. CDR3 in DNA: TGCAGTGCTAGAGTTAGCGGGGTCACAGATACGCAGTATTTT. Protein: CSARVSGVTDTQYF.

This clonotype was recorded at least ten times. This chain connects TRBV5-1 to TRBJ2-7, with a weak D call TRBD2 (5 bases). This CDR3 contains 13 residues. CDR1 is SGHRS and CDR2 is YFSETQ in the germline V gene. The germline V and J ends were trimmed by 4 bases and 7 bases, with 15 bases remaining between them. The CDR3 nucleotides read TGCGCCAGCAGCCCGTTTTCATCGGGGGAGCAGTACTTC. It is translated as CASSPFSSGEQYF.

The V and J genes are TRBV14 and TRBJ1-5; weak D call: TRBD1 (6 bases). The V end lost 4 bases, the J end lost 8 bases, and 18 bases lay between the germline ends. The CDR3 extends over 15 amino acids. From germline, CDR1 is SGHDN and CDR2 FVKESK. The CDR3 DNA follows: TGTGCCAGCAGCCTCGGTTCAGGGGAAGGTAAGCCCCAGCATTTT. This codes for CASSLGSGEGKPQHF.

This clonotype showed up many times. The J gene is TRBJ2-7, the V gene TRBV5-1; TRBD2 aligns across 8 bases. The CDR3 length is 13 residues. CDR1 and CDR2 from the germline V gene are SGHRS and YFSETQ. After removal of 0 bases from V and 5 bases from J, the junction contained 1 base not matched to a gene. Written as DNA, the CDR3 is TGCGCCAGCAGCTTGGCCGGGGGGGACGAGCAGTACGTC. Its translation: CASSLAGGDEQYV.